The rows below give T cell receptor beta chains drawn from one sample of a study of OX40 agonist ivuxolimab in advanced cancers. Some clones are missing from TCRdb's copy, which holds only in-frame ones; the method was immunoSEQ multiplex PCR. The table has fewer than 80,000 clones, around 85% seen once. The sample was CD4+ or CD8+ T cells sorted from blood, taken in a trial of the OX40 agonist ivuxolimab. Every receptor here comes from an adult with an advanced solid tumor such as melanoma, head and neck, liver or kidney cancer. CDR3s include the opening cysteine and the closing phenylalanine or tryptophan. A D gene is named only where the DNA matches it firmly. The size field is filled for only some rows; it gives once, few, many or a size class.

d_call,j_call,clone_size,v_call,cdr3_nt,cdr3_aa
NA,TRBJ2-3,NA,TRBV5-4,TGTGCCAGCAGCCCGGCCGACAGTCGGAGCACAGATACGCAGTATTTT,CASSPADSRSTDTQYF
NA,TRBJ2-3,NA,TRBV5-4,TGTGCCAGCAGCTTGGGAGGATCTCTCACAGATACGCAGTATTTT,CASSLGGSLTDTQYF
NA,TRBJ2-1,NA,TRBV5-5,TGTGCCAGCAGCCCCCTTGGCTCCACAAATGAGCAGTTCTTC,CASSPLGSTNEQFF
NA,TRBJ1-1,NA,TRBV9,TGTGCCAGCAGCGAACGAGGACTGACCGGCCTGAACACTGAAGCTTTCTTT,CASSERGLTGLNTEAFF
NA,TRBJ2-7,NA,TRBV6-5,TGTGCCAGCAGTTACCCAGAGCCCACACAGTACTTC,CASSYPEPTQYF
NA,TRBJ1-3,NA,TRBV9,TGTGCCAGCAGCCCCCGGGACACCTTAAACACCATATATTTT,CASSPRDTLNTIYF
TRBD1,TRBJ1-2,once,TRBV19,TGTGCCAGTAGTACGCGAGACAGGGTCTATGGCTACACCTTC,CASSTRDRVYGYTF
TRBD1,TRBJ2-3,NA,TRBV11-2,TGTGCCAGCAGCTTCCGGGACAGGGGGCTAGATACGCAGTATTTT,CASSFRDRGLDTQYF
NA,TRBJ2-7,NA,TRBV6-5,TGTGCCAGCGGCGGAAACCAGCGGCGTACCTACGAGCAGTACTTC,CASGGNQRRTYEQYF
NA,TRBJ2-7,NA,TRBV9,TGTGCCAGCAGCACGGGGTGGGGGGACACCTACGAGCAGTACTTC,CASSTGWGDTYEQYF
NA,TRBJ2-1,NA,TRBV6-1,TGTGCCAGCAGTACTAGTAGTGAGCAGTTCTTC,CASSTSSEQFF
TRBD1,TRBJ2-7,once,TRBV5-8,TGTGCCAGCAGCATCTACAGGGGACCCTCCTACGAGCAGTACTTC,CASSIYRGPSYEQYF
NA,TRBJ2-2,NA,TRBV5-1,TGCGCCAGCAGCTTGGAAGGGTCCACCGGGGAGCTGTTTTTT,CASSLEGSTGELFF
TRBD2,TRBJ2-1,few,TRBV9,TGTGCCAGCAGCGTAGTCCCGACTAGCGGGAGTTACAATGAGCAGTTCTTC,CASSVVPTSGSYNEQFF
NA,TRBJ2-7,NA,TRBV2,TGTGCCAGCTTACAAGGGCTCGCGACCTACGAGCAGTACTTC,CASLQGLATYEQYF
NA,TRBJ1-4,medium-sized,TRBV11-2,TGTGCCAGCAGCTTAGTAGGAGCTAATGAAAAACTGTTTTTT,CASSLVGANEKLFF
TRBD1,TRBJ2-7,NA,TRBV10-3,TGTGCCATCAGAGAGCAGGGAGACAGGGCCAACGAGCAGTACTTC,CAIREQGDRANEQYF